Sequencing of this TCR beta chain was carried out in a study of T-cell reconstitution after alpha-beta-depleted transplantation in children. The TCRbeta library incorporated unique molecular identifiers. TCRdb reanalysed the PCR reads using MiXCR and keeps one entry per CDR3 protein. The sample includes roughly 420,000 distinct CDR3 sequences, 15% to 20% of them seen just once. V gave up 1 base and J gave up 11 bases, with 8 bases separating them. The CDR3 consists of 12 residues. This clonotype has just a few counts. This sequence originates from a boy younger than two who had a stem cell transplant for Wiskott-Aldrich syndrome, so the T cells may come from the graft donor. The sequencing used PBMCs, mostly from graft donor cells, collected 360 days after TCRalphabeta/CD19-depleted stem cell transplant. V and J are TRBV12-3 or TRBV12-4 and TRBJ1-4, with D hard to call. Here the CDR3 reads CASSLERQKLFF. The DNA of the CDR3 is TGTGCCAGCAGTTTAGAACGGCAGAAACTGTTTTTT.